Listed below are T cell receptor beta chains from one sample, sequenced in a study of blood T cell repertoires in COVID-19. Generated by immunoSEQ multiplex PCR, the TCRdb table keeps only in-frame clones and is missing some. The sample shows just under 350,000 clones, around 91% of them seen only once. Sequenced: peripheral blood. The origin of the receptors is a young woman who had recovered from COVID-19. Each CDR3 is given with its conserved first and last residue. The D gene is left open where the match is weak. Clone size is not always given. Where it is, it says once, few, many or a class for expanded clones.

d_call: NA; j_call: TRBJ1-2; clone_size: NA; v_call: TRBV19; cdr3_length: 13; cdr3_aa: CASSERVAYGYTF; cdr3_nt: TGTGCCAGTAGTGAGAGGGTCGCCTATGGCTACACCTTC
d_call: NA; j_call: TRBJ1-2; clone_size: NA; v_call: TRBV10-3; cdr3_length: 12; cdr3_aa: CAISGQSESYTF; cdr3_nt: TGTGCCATCAGTGGTCAGTCCGAAAGCTACACCTTC
d_call: TRBD1; j_call: TRBJ1-2; clone_size: NA; v_call: TRBV5-1; cdr3_length: 18; cdr3_aa: CASSLAGIGSGGNYGYTF; cdr3_nt: TGCGCCAGCAGCTTGGCTGGAATAGGATCAGGGGGCAACTATGGCTACACCTTC
d_call: TRBD1; j_call: TRBJ1-3; clone_size: NA; v_call: TRBV5-1; cdr3_length: 16; cdr3_aa: CASSKGQGKAGNTIYF; cdr3_nt: TGCGCCAGCAGCAAAGGACAGGGGAAGGCTGGAAACACCATATATTTT
d_call: TRBD1; j_call: TRBJ2-3; clone_size: NA; v_call: TRBV30; cdr3_length: 14; cdr3_aa: CAWTSGTDFDTQYF; cdr3_nt: TGTGCCTGGACCTCCGGGACAGACTTTGATACGCAGTATTTT
d_call: TRBD2; j_call: TRBJ2-3; clone_size: NA; v_call: TRBV7-2; cdr3_length: 14; cdr3_aa: CASTPGGGRDTQYF; cdr3_nt: TGTGCCAGCACCCCCGGCGGGGGGAGGGATACGCAGTATTTT
d_call: NA; j_call: TRBJ1-4; clone_size: NA; v_call: TRBV5-6; cdr3_length: 14; cdr3_aa: CASSPRAPYEKLFF; cdr3_nt: TGTGCCAGCAGCCCCAGGGCGCCATATGAAAAACTGTTTTTT
d_call: TRBD2; j_call: TRBJ2-5; clone_size: NA; v_call: TRBV9; cdr3_length: 16; cdr3_aa: CASSVAWPGGGETQYF; cdr3_nt: TGTGCCAGCAGCGTAGCTTGGCCGGGAGGAGGCGAGACCCAGTACTTC
d_call: TRBD1; j_call: TRBJ2-1; clone_size: few; v_call: TRBV2; cdr3_length: 14; cdr3_aa: CARGGTGAWNEQFF; cdr3_nt: TGTGCCCGAGGGGGGACAGGGGCGTGGAATGAGCAGTTCTTC
d_call: TRBD1; j_call: TRBJ2-3; clone_size: NA; v_call: TRBV19; cdr3_length: 15; cdr3_aa: CASSILTGSTDTQYF; cdr3_nt: TGTGCCAGTAGTATCCTGACAGGGAGCACAGATACGCAGTATTTT
d_call: TRBD2; j_call: TRBJ2-3; clone_size: NA; v_call: TRBV30; cdr3_length: 15; cdr3_aa: CAWSLAGWNTDTQYF; cdr3_nt: TGTGCCTGGAGTCTAGCGGGATGGAACACAGATACGCAGTATTTT
d_call: TRBD1; j_call: TRBJ1-1; clone_size: NA; v_call: TRBV7-6; cdr3_length: 15; cdr3_aa: CASSQGQGVQSEAFF; cdr3_nt: TGTGCCAGCAGCCAGGGACAGGGGGTTCAATCTGAAGCTTTCTTT
d_call: NA; j_call: TRBJ2-1; clone_size: NA; v_call: TRBV21-1; cdr3_length: 16; cdr3_aa: CASRGQATPAYNEQFF; cdr3_nt: TGTGCCAGCAGGGGACAGGCGACCCCTGCCTACAATGAGCAGTTCTTC
d_call: NA; j_call: TRBJ2-1; clone_size: NA; v_call: TRBV19; cdr3_length: 15; cdr3_aa: CASSLGSAAGQEQFF; cdr3_nt: TGTGCCAGTAGTCTAGGGTCAGCAGCGGGACAAGAGCAGTTCTTC
d_call: TRBD2; j_call: TRBJ2-1; clone_size: NA; v_call: TRBV4-3; cdr3_length: 19; cdr3_aa: CASSKGLAGGPGGADEQFF; cdr3_nt: TGCGCCAGCAGCAAGGGACTAGCGGGAGGGCCAGGTGGAGCGGATGAGCAGTTCTTC
d_call: NA; j_call: TRBJ1-2; clone_size: NA; v_call: TRBV7-2; cdr3_length: 14; cdr3_aa: CASSPRDLGYGYTF; cdr3_nt: TGTGCCAGCAGCCCCCGGGATTTGGGCTATGGCTACACCTTC
d_call: TRBD1; j_call: TRBJ1-1; clone_size: NA; v_call: TRBV7-9; cdr3_length: 13; cdr3_aa: CASSFTGGGWAFF; cdr3_nt: TGTGCCAGCAGCTTTACAGGGGGCGGTTGGGCTTTCTTT
d_call: NA; j_call: TRBJ1-1; clone_size: NA; v_call: TRBV19; cdr3_length: 13; cdr3_aa: CASSIISGNEAFF; cdr3_nt: TGTGCCAGTAGTATAATTTCGGGAAATGAAGCTTTCTTT
d_call: TRBD1; j_call: TRBJ2-2; clone_size: NA; v_call: TRBV4-3; cdr3_length: 16; cdr3_aa: CASSQDRGRSTGELFF; cdr3_nt: TGCGCCAGCAGCCAAGACAGGGGGCGTAGCACCGGGGAGCTGTTTTTT
d_call: NA; j_call: TRBJ2-5; clone_size: NA; v_call: TRBV11-2; cdr3_length: 15; cdr3_aa: CASSFGGAGSRSQYF; cdr3_nt: TGTGCCAGCAGCTTTGGCGGCGCGGGGTCCAGGTCCCAGTACTTC
d_call: TRBD1; j_call: TRBJ1-5; clone_size: NA; v_call: TRBV6-2/TRBV6-3; cdr3_length: 11; cdr3_aa: CASSNGQGTDF; cdr3_nt: TGTGCCAGCAGTAATGGACAGGGTACGGATTTT
d_call: NA; j_call: TRBJ2-6; clone_size: NA; v_call: TRBV28; cdr3_length: 16; cdr3_aa: CASSYIIGEGANVLTF; cdr3_nt: TGTGCCAGCAGTTACATTATCGGGGAAGGGGCCAACGTCCTGACTTTC
d_call: NA; j_call: TRBJ1-2; clone_size: NA; v_call: TRBV5-6; cdr3_length: 15; cdr3_aa: CASSLAPGKGYGYTF; cdr3_nt: TGTGCCAGCAGCTTGGCCCCAGGGAAAGGATATGGCTACACCTTC
d_call: TRBD1; j_call: TRBJ2-3; clone_size: once; v_call: TRBV19; cdr3_length: 14; cdr3_aa: CASRGTASTDTQYF; cdr3_nt: TGTGCCAGTAGAGGGACAGCTAGCACAGATACGCAGTATTTT
d_call: TRBD1; j_call: TRBJ2-2; clone_size: NA; v_call: TRBV19; cdr3_length: 18; cdr3_aa: CASSKALGLQGGTGELFF; cdr3_nt: TGTGCCAGTAGTAAGGCCCTCGGTCTACAGGGGGGCACCGGGGAGCTGTTTTTT
d_call: NA; j_call: TRBJ2-2; clone_size: once; v_call: TRBV25-1; cdr3_length: 15; cdr3_aa: CASGGGIVNTGELFF; cdr3_nt: TGTGCCAGCGGAGGAGGGATAGTGAACACCGGGGAGCTGTTTTTT
d_call: TRBD1; j_call: TRBJ1-1; clone_size: NA; v_call: TRBV6-5; cdr3_length: 15; cdr3_aa: CASRGTGMWSTEAFF; cdr3_nt: TGTGCCAGCCGCGGGACAGGGATGTGGAGCACTGAAGCTTTCTTT
d_call: NA; j_call: TRBJ2-3; clone_size: NA; v_call: TRBV9; cdr3_length: 14; cdr3_aa: CASSVAGSTDTQYF; cdr3_nt: TGTGCCAGCAGCGTAGCGGGATCCACAGATACGCAGTATTTT
d_call: TRBD1; j_call: TRBJ2-1; clone_size: NA; v_call: TRBV5-1; cdr3_length: 15; cdr3_aa: CASSGGQGASNEQFF; cdr3_nt: TGCGCCAGCAGCGGGGGACAGGGGGCTAGCAATGAGCAGTTCTTC
d_call: TRBD2; j_call: TRBJ2-1; clone_size: NA; v_call: TRBV20-1; cdr3_length: 14; cdr3_aa: CSASRAGGSNEQFF; cdr3_nt: TGCAGTGCTAGTCGAGCGGGAGGGTCCAATGAGCAGTTCTTC
d_call: TRBD1; j_call: TRBJ1-1; clone_size: NA; v_call: TRBV7-2; cdr3_length: 14; cdr3_aa: CASSLGGSGTGAFF; cdr3_nt: TGTGCCAGCAGCTTAGGCGGGTCCGGGACAGGAGCTTTCTTT
d_call: TRBD1; j_call: TRBJ2-2; clone_size: NA; v_call: TRBV19; cdr3_length: 15; cdr3_aa: CASSTRDRDTGELFF; cdr3_nt: TGTGCCAGTAGTACCCGGGACAGGGACACCGGGGAGCTGTTTTTT
d_call: TRBD1; j_call: TRBJ1-6; clone_size: NA; v_call: TRBV6-6; cdr3_length: 16; cdr3_aa: CASSFPTGQGNSPLHF; cdr3_nt: TGTGCCAGCAGTTTCCCCACGGGACAGGGGAATTCACCCCTCCACTTT
d_call: NA; j_call: TRBJ2-1; clone_size: few; v_call: TRBV6-5; cdr3_length: 15; cdr3_aa: CASNAAVSSYNEQFF; cdr3_nt: TGTGCCAGCAACGCAGCGGTAAGCTCCTACAATGAGCAGTTCTTC
d_call: NA; j_call: TRBJ2-1; clone_size: NA; v_call: TRBV5-1; cdr3_length: 16; cdr3_aa: CASSLGPPGMGNEQFF; cdr3_nt: TGCGCCAGCAGCTTGGGGCCACCCGGGATGGGGAATGAGCAGTTCTTC
d_call: TRBD2; j_call: TRBJ2-3; clone_size: NA; v_call: TRBV3-1/TRBV3-2; cdr3_length: 13; cdr3_aa: CASKGLAGDTQYF; cdr3_nt: TGTGCCAGCAAGGGACTAGCGGGGGATACGCAGTATTTT
d_call: TRBD2; j_call: TRBJ2-1; clone_size: NA; v_call: TRBV6-2/TRBV6-3; cdr3_length: 17; cdr3_aa: CASSYPVGGRTYNEQFF; cdr3_nt: TGTGCCAGCAGTTACCCGGTTGGCGGGAGGACCTACAATGAGCAGTTCTTC
d_call: NA; j_call: TRBJ1-1; clone_size: NA; v_call: TRBV9; cdr3_length: 15; cdr3_aa: CASSADGPGYTEAFF; cdr3_nt: TGTGCCAGCAGCGCCGACGGTCCGGGGTACACTGAAGCTTTCTTT
d_call: NA; j_call: TRBJ2-1; clone_size: NA; v_call: TRBV24-1; cdr3_length: 15; cdr3_aa: CATSVRDSEGNEQFF; cdr3_nt: TGTGCCACCAGTGTAAGAGACAGCGAAGGGAATGAGCAGTTCTTC